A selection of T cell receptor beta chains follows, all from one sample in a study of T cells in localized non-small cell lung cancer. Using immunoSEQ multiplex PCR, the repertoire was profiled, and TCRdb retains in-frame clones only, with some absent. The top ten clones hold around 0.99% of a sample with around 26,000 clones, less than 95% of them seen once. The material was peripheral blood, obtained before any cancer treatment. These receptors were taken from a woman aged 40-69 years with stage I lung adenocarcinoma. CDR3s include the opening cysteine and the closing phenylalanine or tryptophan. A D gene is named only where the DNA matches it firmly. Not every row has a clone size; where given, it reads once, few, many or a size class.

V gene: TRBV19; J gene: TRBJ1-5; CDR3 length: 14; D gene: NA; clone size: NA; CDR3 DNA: TGTGCCAGTAGCCAGTCGGGAAACAATCAGCCCCAGCATTTT; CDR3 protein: CASSQSGNNQPQHF
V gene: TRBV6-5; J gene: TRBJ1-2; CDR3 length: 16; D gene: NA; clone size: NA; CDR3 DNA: TGTGCCAGCAGTTACTCGAGAGGTTCCGCCCCCGCGGGCTACACCTTC; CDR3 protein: CASSYSRGSAPAGYTF
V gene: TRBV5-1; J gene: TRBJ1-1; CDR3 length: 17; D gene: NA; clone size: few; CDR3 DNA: TGCGCCAGCAGCTTGGGCTCGGACGCTCCCTCCACCCCTGAAGCTTTCTTT; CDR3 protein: CASSLGSDAPSTPEAFF
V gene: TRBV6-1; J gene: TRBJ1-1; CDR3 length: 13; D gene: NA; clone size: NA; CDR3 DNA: TGTGCCAGCAGTGCCCAAATCCAGGCGACGGCTTTCTTT; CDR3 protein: CASSAQIQATAFF
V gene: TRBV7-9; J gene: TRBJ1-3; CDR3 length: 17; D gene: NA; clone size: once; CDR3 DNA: TGTGCCAGCAGCTTCCCGTACGGGGGTTTGGCTGGAAACACCATATATTTT; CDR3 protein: CASSFPYGGLAGNTIYF
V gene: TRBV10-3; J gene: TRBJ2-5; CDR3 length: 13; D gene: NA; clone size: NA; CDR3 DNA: TGTGCCATCAGTAAACCCCTTGGAGAGACCCAGTACTTC; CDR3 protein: CAISKPLGETQYF
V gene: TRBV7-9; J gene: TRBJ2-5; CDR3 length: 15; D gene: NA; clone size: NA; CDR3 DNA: TGTGCCAGCAGCTTGAGGGAGCAGAACCAAGAGACCCAGTACTTC; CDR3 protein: CASSLREQNQETQYF
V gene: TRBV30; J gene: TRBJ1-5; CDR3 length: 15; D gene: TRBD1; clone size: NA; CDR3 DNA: TGTGCCTGGAGTATGACAGGGCGATGGAATCAGCCCCAGCATTTT; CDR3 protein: CAWSMTGRWNQPQHF
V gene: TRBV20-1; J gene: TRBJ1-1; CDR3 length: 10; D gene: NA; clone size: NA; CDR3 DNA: TGCAGTGCTAGAGGGGAGGAAGCTTTCTTT; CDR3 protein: CSARGEEAFF
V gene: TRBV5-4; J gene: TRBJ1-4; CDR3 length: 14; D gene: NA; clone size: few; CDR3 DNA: TGTGCCAGCAGCAGGCCGGGAATGGGTGAAAAACTGTTTTTT; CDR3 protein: CASSRPGMGEKLFF
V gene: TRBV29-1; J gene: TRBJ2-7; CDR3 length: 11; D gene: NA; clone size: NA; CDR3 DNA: TGCAGCGTTGAGAAGGGCCACGAGCAGTACTTC; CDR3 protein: CSVEKGHEQYF
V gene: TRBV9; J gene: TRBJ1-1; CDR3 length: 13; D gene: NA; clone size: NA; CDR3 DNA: TGTGCCAGCAGCGTAGCTTCGGGAGCTGAAGCTTTCTTT; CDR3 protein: CASSVASGAEAFF
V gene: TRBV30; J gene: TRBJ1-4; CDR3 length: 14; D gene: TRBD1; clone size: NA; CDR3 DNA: TGTGCCTGGAACACAGGGGCTAGTGGTGAAAAACTGTTTTTT; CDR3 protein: CAWNTGASGEKLFF
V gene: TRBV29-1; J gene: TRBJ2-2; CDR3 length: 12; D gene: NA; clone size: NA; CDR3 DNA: TGCAGCGTACCTGTGGACACCGGGGAGCTGTTTTTT; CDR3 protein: CSVPVDTGELFF
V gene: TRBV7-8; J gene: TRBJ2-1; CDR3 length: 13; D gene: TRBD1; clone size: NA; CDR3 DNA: TGTGCCAGCAGCTCCGGGACAGGGGACGAGCAGTTCTTC; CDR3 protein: CASSSGTGDEQFF
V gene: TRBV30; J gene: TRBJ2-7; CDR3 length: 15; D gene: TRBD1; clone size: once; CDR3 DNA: TGTGCCTGGAGTGTAGGGGGGACAGGGATCTACGAGCAGTACTTC; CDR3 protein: CAWSVGGTGIYEQYF
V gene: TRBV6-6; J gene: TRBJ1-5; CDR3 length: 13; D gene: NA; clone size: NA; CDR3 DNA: TGTGCCAGCGGAACAGGTCGCAATCAGCCCCAGCATTTT; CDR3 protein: CASGTGRNQPQHF
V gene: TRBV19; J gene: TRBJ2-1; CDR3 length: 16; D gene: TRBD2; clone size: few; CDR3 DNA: TGTGCCAGTAGTAAGGGCAGCGGGAGGGCCTACAATGAGCAGTTCTTC; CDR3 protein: CASSKGSGRAYNEQFF
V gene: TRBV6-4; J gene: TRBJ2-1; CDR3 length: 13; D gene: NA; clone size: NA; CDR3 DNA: TGTGCCAGCAGTGCCACTGTAAGCAATGAGCAGTTCTTC; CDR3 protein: CASSATVSNEQFF
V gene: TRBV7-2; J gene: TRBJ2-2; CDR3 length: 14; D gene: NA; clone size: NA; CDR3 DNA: TGTGCCAGCAGCTTAGTTACAGCCACCGGGGAGCTGTTTTTT; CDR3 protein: CASSLVTATGELFF
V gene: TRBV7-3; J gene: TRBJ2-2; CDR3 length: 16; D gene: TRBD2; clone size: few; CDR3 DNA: TGTGCCAGCAGCCTCACTAGCGGAGCGAACACCGGGGAGCTGTTTTTT; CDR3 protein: CASSLTSGANTGELFF
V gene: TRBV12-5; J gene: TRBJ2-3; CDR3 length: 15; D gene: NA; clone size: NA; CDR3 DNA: TGTGCTAGTGGACTCCGGAGGAGAAGCACAGATACGCAGTATTTT; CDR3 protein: CASGLRRRSTDTQYF
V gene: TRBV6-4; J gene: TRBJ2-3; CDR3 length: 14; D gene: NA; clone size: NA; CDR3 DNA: TGTGCCAGCAGGCCGGGACAAAGCACAGATACGCAGTATTTT; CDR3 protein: CASRPGQSTDTQYF
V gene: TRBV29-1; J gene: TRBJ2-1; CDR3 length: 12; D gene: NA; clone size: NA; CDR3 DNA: TGCAGCGTTGACTTCCTAGCCAATGAGCAGTTCTTC; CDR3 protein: CSVDFLANEQFF
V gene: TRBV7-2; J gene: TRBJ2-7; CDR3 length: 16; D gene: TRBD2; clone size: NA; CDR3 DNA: TGTGCCAGCAGCTTAGAATTGACGGGAGGGACCTACGAGCAGTACTTC; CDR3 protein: CASSLELTGGTYEQYF
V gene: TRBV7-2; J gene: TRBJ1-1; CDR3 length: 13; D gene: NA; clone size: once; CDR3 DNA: TGTGCCAGCAGCTTCTTTACCGACACTGAAGCTTTCTTT; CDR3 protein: CASSFFTDTEAFF
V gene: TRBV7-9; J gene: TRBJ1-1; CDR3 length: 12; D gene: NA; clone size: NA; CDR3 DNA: TGTGCCAGCAGCTTACTGGGAACTGAAGCTTTCTTT; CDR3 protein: CASSLLGTEAFF
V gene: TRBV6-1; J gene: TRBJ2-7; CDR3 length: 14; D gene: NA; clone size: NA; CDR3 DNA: TGTGCCAGCAGTAGCCGGGACGGTAGGGACGAGCAGTACTTC; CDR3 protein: CASSSRDGRDEQYF
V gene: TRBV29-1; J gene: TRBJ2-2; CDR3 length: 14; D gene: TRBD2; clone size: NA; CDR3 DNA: TGCAGCGTGGGAGCGGGAGAGTTAACCGGGGAGCTGTTTTTT; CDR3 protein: CSVGAGELTGELFF
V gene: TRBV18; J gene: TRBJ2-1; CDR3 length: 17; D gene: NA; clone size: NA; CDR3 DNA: TGTGCCAGCTCACCTGGGGGTTGGCAGGGCCGTAAGAATGAGCAGTTCTTC; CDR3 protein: CASSPGGWQGRKNEQFF
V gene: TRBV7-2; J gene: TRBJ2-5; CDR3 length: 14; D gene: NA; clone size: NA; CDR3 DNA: TGTGCCAGCAGCTCATGGGCGGGGGCAGAGACCCAGTACTTC; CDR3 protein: CASSSWAGAETQYF
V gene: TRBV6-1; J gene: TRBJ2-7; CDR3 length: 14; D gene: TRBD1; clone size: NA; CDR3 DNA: TGTGCCAGCAGTGTCTACAGGGGGCCCTACGGGCAGTACTTC; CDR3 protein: CASSVYRGPYGQYF
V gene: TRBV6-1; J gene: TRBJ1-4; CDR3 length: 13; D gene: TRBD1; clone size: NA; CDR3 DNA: TGTGCCAGCAGAGAGACAGGGGAGGAAAAACTGTTTTTT; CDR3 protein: CASRETGEEKLFF
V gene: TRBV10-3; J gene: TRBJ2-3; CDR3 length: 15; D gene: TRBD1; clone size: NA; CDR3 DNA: TGTGCCATCAGTGATGGTCAGGGGGACACAGATACGCAGTATTTT; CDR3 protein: CAISDGQGDTDTQYF
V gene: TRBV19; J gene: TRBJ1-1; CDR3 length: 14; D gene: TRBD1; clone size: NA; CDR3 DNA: TGTGCCAGTAGCCCGGGACAGGGGATCTCTGAAGCTTTCTTT; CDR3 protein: CASSPGQGISEAFF
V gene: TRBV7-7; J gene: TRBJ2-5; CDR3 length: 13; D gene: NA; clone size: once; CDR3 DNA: TGTGCCAGCAGCCCGAATACCCAAGAGACCCAGTACTTC; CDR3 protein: CASSPNTQETQYF
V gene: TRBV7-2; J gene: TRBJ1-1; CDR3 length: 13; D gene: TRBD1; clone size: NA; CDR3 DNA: TGTGCCAGCAGGCGGACAGGGGACACTGAAGCTTTCTTT; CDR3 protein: CASRRTGDTEAFF
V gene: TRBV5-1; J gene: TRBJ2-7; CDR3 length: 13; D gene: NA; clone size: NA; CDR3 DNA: TGCGCCAGCAGCTTGGAAAGGGAACGGGAGCAGTACTTC; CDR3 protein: CASSLEREREQYF
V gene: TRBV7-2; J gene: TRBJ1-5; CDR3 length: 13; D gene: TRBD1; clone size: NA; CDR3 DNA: TGTGCCAGCGCGGGACAGGGGAATCAGCCCCAGCATTTT; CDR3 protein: CASAGQGNQPQHF
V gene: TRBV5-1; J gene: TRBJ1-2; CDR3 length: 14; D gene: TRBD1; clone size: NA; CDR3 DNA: TGCGCCAGCAGCCCGACAGGGGACAACTATGGCTACACCTTC; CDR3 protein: CASSPTGDNYGYTF
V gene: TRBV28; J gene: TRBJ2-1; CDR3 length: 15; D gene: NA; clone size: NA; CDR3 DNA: TGTGCCAGCAGTTTTCAGGGAAGTTCCTACAATGAGCAGTTCTTC; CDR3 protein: CASSFQGSSYNEQFF
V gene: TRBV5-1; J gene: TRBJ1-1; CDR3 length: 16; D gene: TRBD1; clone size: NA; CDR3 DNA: TGCGCCAGCAGCTTGATCCAGGGACAGATGAACACTGAAGCTTTCTTT; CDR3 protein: CASSLIQGQMNTEAFF
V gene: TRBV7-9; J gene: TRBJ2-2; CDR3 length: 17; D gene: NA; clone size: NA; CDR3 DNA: TGTGCCAGCAGCTTAGCGGCTGCCCACCAGAACACCGGGGAGCTGTTTTTT; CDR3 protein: CASSLAAAHQNTGELFF
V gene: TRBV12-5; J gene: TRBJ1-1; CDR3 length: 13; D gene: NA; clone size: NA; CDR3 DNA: TGTGCTAGTGGGTGGGACATTGACACTGAAGCTTTCTTT; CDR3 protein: CASGWDIDTEAFF
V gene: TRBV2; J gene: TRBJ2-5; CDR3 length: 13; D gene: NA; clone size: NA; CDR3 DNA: TGTGCCAGCAGTGAAACGGGGCTCGCGACCCAGTACTTC; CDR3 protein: CASSETGLATQYF
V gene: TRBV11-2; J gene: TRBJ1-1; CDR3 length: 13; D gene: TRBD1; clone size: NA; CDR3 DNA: TGTGCCAGCAGCTCGGTACCTGACAGGGCGGCTTTCTTT; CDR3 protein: CASSSVPDRAAFF
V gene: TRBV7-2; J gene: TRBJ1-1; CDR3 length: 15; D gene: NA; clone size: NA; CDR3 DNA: TGTGCCAGCAGCTTATCTGGGGCCCCGAACACTGAAGCTTTCTTT; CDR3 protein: CASSLSGAPNTEAFF
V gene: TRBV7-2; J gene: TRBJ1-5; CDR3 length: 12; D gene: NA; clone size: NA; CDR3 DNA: TGTGCCAGCAGCTTAGGTCGGGGCGCCCAGCATTTT; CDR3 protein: CASSLGRGAQHF
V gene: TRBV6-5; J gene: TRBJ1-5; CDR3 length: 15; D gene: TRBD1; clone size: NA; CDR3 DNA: TGTGCCAGCAGCTCGGGACAGGGTCACAGTCAGCCCCAGCATTTT; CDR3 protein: CASSSGQGHSQPQHF
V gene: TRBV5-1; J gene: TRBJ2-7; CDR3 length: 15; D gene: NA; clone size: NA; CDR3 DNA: TGCGCCAGCAGCTCGAGGGCGGGGTTCAGCTACGAGCAGTACTTC; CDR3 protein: CASSSRAGFSYEQYF